This is a list of T cell receptor beta chains from one sample in a study of CD8 T cells in ankylosing spondylitis. TCRdb analysed the 5' RACE reads with MiXCR anew, one entry per CDR3 protein. The top ten hold about 4% of the sample, which has about 300,000 distinct CDR3 sequences, around 20% seen once. The sequenced sample was blood, either unsorted or a sorted T cell fraction (not recorded which). The receptors were sampled from a female donor with ankylosing spondylitis or in good health (not recorded which). The CDR3 runs from the conserved cysteine through the conserved F or W.

j_gene | v_gene | CDR3aa
TRBJ2-7 | TRBV2 | CASSERSSVLYEQYF
TRBJ2-3 | TRBV10-3 | CAIRSGLAGDTQYF
TRBJ1-4 | TRBV27 | CASSQTGREKLFF
TRBJ1-5 | TRBV20-1 | CSAMARDRNQPQHF
TRBJ1-1 | TRBV5-1 | CASSLDRMNTEAFF
TRBJ2-5 | TRBV19 | CASSRDRAAGETQYF
TRBJ2-3 | TRBV20-1 | CSARDPSKPDTQYF
TRBJ2-5 | TRBV6-2/TRBV6-3 | CASRRGLAGRETQYF
TRBJ2-1 | TRBV18 | CASSPRLGGMDDNEQFF
TRBJ2-7 | TRBV7-2 | CASSEDRVPYEQYF
TRBJ2-6 | TRBV10-3 | CAIRGAGANVLTF
TRBJ1-5 | TRBV27 | CASSGSYSNQPQHF
TRBJ2-1 | TRBV12-3/TRBV12-4 | CASSLIGSGRAKNEQFF
TRBJ2-2 | TRBV20-1 | CSARRTSGRGGELFF
TRBJ2-2 | TRBV7-2 | CASSLDSRAGELFF